This T cell receptor beta chain came from a study of blood T cell repertoires in COVID-19. Study context: Acute and convalescent COVID-19 samples came from the United States, Italy and Spain. From T cells, B-cell-depleted T cells, or PBMCs came the material, which was cDNA or gDNA.

In the original workflow: Estimation of nucleated cell counts was performed using reference gene primer amplification. The assay was immunoSEQ multiplex PCR, and TCRdb's table has in-frame clones only and misses some. D and trimming were read from the DNA, whereas the V and J calls and clone size are those reported in that table. The sample records around 59,000 clones, 60% to 80% being singletons. The CDR3 sequence is 15 residues long. Germline V CDR1 and CDR2: SGHAT, FQNNGV. V shed 5 bases and J shed 3 bases, with 14 bases lying between them. This clone is a singleton in its sample. This chain links TRBV11-2 with TRBJ2-1; possible D gene TRBD2, 7 bases. The sequencing sample was made of peripheral blood. The sequence came from an elderly man with acute or convalescent COVID-19. CDR3 region: CASSPLADSYNEQFF. The CDR3 DNA reads TGTGCCAGCAGCCCCCTAGCGGACAGCTACAATGAGCAGTTCTTC. The complete variable domain, with remaining parts taken from reference TRBV11-2 and TRBJ2-1, reads EAGVAQSPRYKIIEKRQSVAFWCNPISGHATLYWYQQILGQGPKLLIQFQNNGVVDDSQLPKDRFSAERLKGVDSTLKIQPAKLEDSAVYLCASSPLADSYNEQFFGPGTRLTVL.